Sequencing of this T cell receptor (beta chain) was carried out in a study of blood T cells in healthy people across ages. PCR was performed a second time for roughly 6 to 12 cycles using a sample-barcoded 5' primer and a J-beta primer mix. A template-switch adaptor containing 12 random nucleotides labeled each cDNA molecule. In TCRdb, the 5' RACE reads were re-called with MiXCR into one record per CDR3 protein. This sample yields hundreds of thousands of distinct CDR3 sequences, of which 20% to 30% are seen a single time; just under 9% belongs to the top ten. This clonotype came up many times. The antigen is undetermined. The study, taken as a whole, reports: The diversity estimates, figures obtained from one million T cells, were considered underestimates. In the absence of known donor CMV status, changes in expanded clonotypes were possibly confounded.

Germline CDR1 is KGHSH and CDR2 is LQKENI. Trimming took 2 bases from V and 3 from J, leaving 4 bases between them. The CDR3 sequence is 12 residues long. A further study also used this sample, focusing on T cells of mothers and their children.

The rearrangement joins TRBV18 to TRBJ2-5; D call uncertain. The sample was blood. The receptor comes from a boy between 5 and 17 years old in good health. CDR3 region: CASSPREETQYF. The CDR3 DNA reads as TGTGCCAGCTCACCAAGGGAAGAGACCCAGTACTTC.